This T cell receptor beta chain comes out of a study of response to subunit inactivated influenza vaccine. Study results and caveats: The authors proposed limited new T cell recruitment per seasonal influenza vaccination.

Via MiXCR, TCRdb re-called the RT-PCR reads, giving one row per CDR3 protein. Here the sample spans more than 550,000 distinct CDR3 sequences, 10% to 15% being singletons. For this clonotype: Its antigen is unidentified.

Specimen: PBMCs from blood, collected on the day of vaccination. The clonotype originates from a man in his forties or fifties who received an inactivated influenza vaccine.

CDR3 loop: CASSSGRQPQHF. The CDR3 DNA reads TGTGCCAGCAGTTCAGGGCGTCAGCCCCAGCATTTT. The chain recombines TRBV12-3 or TRBV12-4 with TRBJ1-5, with D possibly TRBD1 on 5 matching bases. Trimming shortened V by 4 bases and J by 6 bases, and 7 bases separated the two germline ends. CDR3 length equals 12 residues.